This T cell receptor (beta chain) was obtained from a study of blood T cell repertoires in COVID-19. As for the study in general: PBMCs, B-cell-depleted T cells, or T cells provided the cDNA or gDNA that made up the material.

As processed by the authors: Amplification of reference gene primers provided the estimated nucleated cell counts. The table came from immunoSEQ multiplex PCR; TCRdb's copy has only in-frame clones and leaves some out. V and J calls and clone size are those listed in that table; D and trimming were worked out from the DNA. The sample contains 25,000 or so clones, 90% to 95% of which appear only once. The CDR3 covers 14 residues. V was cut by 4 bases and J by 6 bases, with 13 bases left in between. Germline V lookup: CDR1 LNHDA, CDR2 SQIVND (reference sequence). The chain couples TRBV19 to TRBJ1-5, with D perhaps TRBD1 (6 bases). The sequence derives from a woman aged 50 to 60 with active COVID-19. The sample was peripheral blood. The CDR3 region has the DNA TGTGCCAGTAGTACCCAACAGGGAAGTCAGCCCCAGCATTTT. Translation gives CASSTQQGSQPQHF.